A selection of T cell receptor beta chains follows, all from one sample in a study of early T cells in non-severe SARS-CoV-2 infection. TCRdb reprocessed the 5' RACE reads with MiXCR, giving one entry per CDR3 protein. The repertoire includes 60,000 or so distinct CDR3 sequences, around 9.3% of them detected once, and 3.9% sits in the top ten. Source: whole blood, taken at baseline. The receptor set was obtained from an adult who was a healthcare worker with PCR-confirmed SARS-CoV-2 infection or an uninfected control (not recorded which). Both conserved end residues are part of each CDR3. The D gene is left open where the match is weak. Where a row states a size, it is once, few, many or the class of an expanded clone; other rows omit it.

j_call	d_call	clone_size	v_call	cdr3_nt	cdr3_aa
TRBJ2-7	TRBD1	few	TRBV7-2	TGTGCCAGCAGCTCGACAGGGGGACCCTACGAGCAGTACTTC	CASSSTGGPYEQYF
TRBJ1-6	TRBD1	many	TRBV7-9	TGTGCCAGCAGCTTAGGTCGGGACAGGGGGCACTCACCCCTCCACTTT	CASSLGRDRGHSPLHF
TRBJ2-7	.	.	TRBV7-2	TGTGCCAGCAGCTTAGTAAGCAGCAACGAGCAGTACTTC	CASSLVSSNEQYF
TRBJ2-5	TRBD2	.	TRBV20-1	TGCAGTGCTAGAGCTCGGGGGGGCTACATCCAAGAGACCCAGTACTTC	CSARARGGYIQETQYF
TRBJ2-6	.	many	TRBV5-1	TGCGCCAGCAGCTCTTATCGCGGCTCTGGGGCCAACGTCCTGACTTTC	CASSSYRGSGANVLTF
TRBJ1-6	.	many	TRBV12-3/TRBV12-4	TGTGCCAGCAGTCCCCCCTTATTGGACAATTCACCCCTCCACTTT	CASSPPLLDNSPLHF
TRBJ2-7	TRBD1	many	TRBV6-1	TGTGCCAGCGGGACAGGGGCCCTAATACCACCCTACGAGCAGTACTTC	CASGTGALIPPYEQYF
TRBJ1-2	.	.	TRBV9	TGTGCCAGCAGCGTAGACAGGTTTGGAGATGGCTACACCTTC	CASSVDRFGDGYTF
TRBJ2-7	TRBD2	few	TRBV30	TGTGCCTGGAGGCGACTAGCGGGAGGCCAATACGAGCAGTACTTC	CAWRRLAGGQYEQYF
TRBJ2-5	TRBD1	many	TRBV12-3/TRBV12-4	TGTGCCAGCAGCAGACCGGGACAGGGAGGAACCCAGTACTTC	CASSRPGQGGTQYF
TRBJ1-1	.	.	TRBV7-3	TGTGCCAGCAGCTTTACCGGACAGAACACTGAAGCTTTCTTT	CASSFTGQNTEAFF
TRBJ2-3	.	.	TRBV6-2/TRBV6-3	TGTGCCAGCGCGTTGACGCTGGCAGATACGCAGTATTTT	CASALTLADTQYF
TRBJ2-7	.	few	TRBV12-3/TRBV12-4	TGTGCCAGCAGTTTTCTGGTTCACGAGCAGTACTTC	CASSFLVHEQYF
TRBJ2-1	TRBD2	few	TRBV20-1	TGCAGTGCGCGACTAGCGGGAGCGAGCGATGAGCAGTTCTTC	CSARLAGASDEQFF
TRBJ1-1	.	.	TRBV5-1	TGCGCCAGCAGCTTGGGGCCGACGAACACTGAAGCTTTCTTT	CASSLGPTNTEAFF
TRBJ2-7	.	.	TRBV27	TGTGCCAGCAGTTTCCGGGGTCCCTACGAGCAGTACTTC	CASSFRGPYEQYF
TRBJ2-5	.	few	TRBV25-1	TGTGCCAGCAGTACCAACCGGGCCAGGGAGGAGACCCAGTACTTC	CASSTNRAREETQYF
TRBJ2-7	.	many	TRBV6-5	TGTGCCAGCAGTTCGACGACGGGGGAGCAGTACTTC	CASSSTTGEQYF
TRBJ2-6	.	.	TRBV6-5	TGTGCCAGCAGACTCTCTGGGGCCAACGTCCTGACTTTC	CASRLSGANVLTF
TRBJ2-5	.	.	TRBV3-1	TGTGCCAGCAGCCAAGGCTTTCAAGAGACCCAGTACTTC	CASSQGFQETQYF
TRBJ2-3	TRBD2	few	TRBV20-1	TGCAGTGCTAAAGCGGGAGTCACCACAGATACGCAGTATTTT	CSAKAGVTTDTQYF
TRBJ2-3	TRBD2	many	TRBV7-2	TGTGCCAGCCCGACTAGCGGAGCAGATACGCAGTATTTT	CASPTSGADTQYF